A selection of T cell receptor beta chains follows, all from one sample in a study of cytomegalovirus exposure and HLA in healthy donors. The assay was immunoSEQ multiplex PCR, and TCRdb's table has in-frame clones only and misses some. The table lists tens of thousands of clones, 50% of them singletons. Sequencing was performed on PBMCs. The receptors derive from a human donor in good health. The CDR3 runs from the conserved cysteine through the conserved F or W. The order of the fields is V gene, D gene, J gene, clone size, CDR3 protein, CDR3 DNA. A D gene is named only where the DNA matches it firmly. For some rows the clone size is stated as once, few or many, or as a class when expanded; others skip it.

>TRBV7-2|TRBD2|TRBJ2-5|NA
CASSLLASGQETQYF
TGTGCCAGCAGCTTATTGGCTAGCGGACAAGAGACCCAGTACTTC
>TRBV7-3|TRBD2|TRBJ2-1|NA
CASSSPGVAGGQYNEQFF
TGTGCCAGCAGCTCACCCGGGGTAGCGGGGGGGCAATACAATGAGCAGTTCTTC
>TRBV7-3|NA|TRBJ1-1|few
CASSQTVNTEAFF
TGTGCCAGCAGCCAGACAGTGAACACTGAAGCTTTCTTT
>TRBV27|TRBD1|TRBJ2-7|NA
CVSSLRATGTGYYEQYF
TGTGTCAGCAGTCTCAGGGCGACCGGGACAGGCTACTACGAGCAGTACTTC
>TRBV6-6|NA|TRBJ2-3|NA
CASSYAGGVTDTQYF
TGTGCCAGCAGTTACGCTGGCGGTGTCACAGATACGCAGTATTTT
>TRBV5-4|TRBD1|TRBJ1-2|NA
CASSTRQGGTYGYTF
TGTGCCAGCAGCACTCGACAGGGCGGAACCTATGGCTACACCTTC
>TRBV4-3|TRBD1|TRBJ2-3|NA
CASSQDEGRGRTDTQYF
TGCGCCAGCAGCCAAGATGAAGGCAGGGGGCGCACAGATACGCAGTATTTT
>TRBV7-2|TRBD2|TRBJ2-3|NA
CASSFAGTSGTDTQYF
TGTGCCAGCAGCTTTGCCGGGACTAGCGGCACAGATACGCAGTATTTT
>TRBV28|NA|TRBJ2-7|NA
CASSRAGMSYEQYF
TGTGCCAGCAGTCGGGCGGGAATGAGCTACGAGCAGTACTTC
>TRBV7-9|NA|TRBJ2-3|NA
CASSGGAWADTQYF
TGTGCCAGCAGCGGCGGAGCCTGGGCAGATACGCAGTATTTT
>TRBV5-1|TRBD1|TRBJ1-3|few
CASSPYMDRGNTIYF
TGCGCCAGCAGCCCATATATGGACAGGGGAAACACCATATATTTT
>TRBV30|NA|TRBJ2-7|NA
CAWSGGTRYEQYF
TGTGCCTGGAGTGGGGGGACTCGGTACGAGCAGTACTTC
>TRBV28|TRBD1|TRBJ2-1|NA
CASSSAGQGANEQFF
TGTGCCAGCAGCTCTGCTGGACAGGGGGCCAATGAGCAGTTCTTC
>TRBV14|NA|TRBJ2-1|NA
CASSQIARAPLEDEQFF
TGTGCCAGCAGCCAAATCGCCAGGGCCCCGTTGGAAGATGAGCAGTTCTTC
>TRBV27|NA|TRBJ2-2|NA
CASSPEQVPNTGELFF
TGTGCCAGCAGCCCTGAACAGGTGCCTAACACCGGGGAGCTGTTTTTT
>TRBV5-1|NA|TRBJ2-7|NA
CASREISSVYEQYF
TGCGCCAGCAGGGAAATATCTAGCGTCTACGAGCAGTACTTC
>TRBV7-8|TRBD1|TRBJ2-1|NA
CASSYRDRGNEQFF
TGTGCCAGCAGCTACCGGGACAGGGGGAATGAGCAGTTCTTC
>TRBV29-1|TRBD1|TRBJ2-7|NA
CSAGTGTGGEQYF
TGCAGCGCGGGGACAGGTACCGGAGGCGAGCAGTACTTC
>TRBV19|NA|TRBJ1-2|NA
CASMSKGSYGYTF
TGTGCCAGTATGTCGAAGGGGTCCTATGGCTACACCTTC
>TRBV6-4|NA|TRBJ1-6|NA
CASKQDVSYNSPLHF
TGTGCCAGCAAGCAGGATGTCTCCTATAATTCACCCCTCCACTTT
>TRBV7-9|NA|TRBJ2-3|NA
CASGRGRTRGDTQYF
TGTGCCAGCGGCCGAGGGAGAACTCGAGGAGATACGCAGTATTTT
>TRBV6-5|TRBD1|TRBJ1-5|NA
CASSRGQGGNQPQHF
TGTGCCAGCAGTCGAGGACAGGGCGGCAATCAGCCCCAGCATTTT
>TRBV29-1|TRBD1|TRBJ1-2|few
CSVWTGHGYTF
TGCAGCGTATGGACAGGGCATGGCTACACCTTC
>TRBV6-1|NA|TRBJ1-5|NA
CASSVGGWDQPQHF
TGTGCCAGCAGTGTGGGGGGTTGGGATCAGCCCCAGCATTTT
>TRBV14|NA|TRBJ1-3|NA
CASSGGSYTIYF
TGTGCCAGCAGCGGCGGGTCCTACACCATATATTTT
>TRBV11-3|NA|TRBJ2-2|NA
CASSLTGPNTGELFF
TGTGCCAGCAGCTTGACAGGACCGAACACCGGGGAGCTGTTTTTT
>TRBV6-5|NA|TRBJ2-7|few
CASSYSTSGAFEQYF
TGTGCCAGCAGTTACTCGACAAGTGGGGCGTTCGAGCAGTACTTC
>TRBV5-6|NA|TRBJ2-7|NA
CASSFRTRDYEQYF
TGTGCCAGCAGCTTCCGGACCAGGGACTACGAGCAGTACTTC
>TRBV7-2|NA|TRBJ1-5|few
CASSLAAGFNQPQHF
TGTGCCAGCAGCTTGGCAGCGGGGTTCAATCAGCCCCAGCATTTT
>TRBV15|NA|TRBJ2-7|NA
CATSSGDSYEQYF
TGTGCCACCAGTTCAGGGGACTCCTACGAGCAGTACTTC
>TRBV25-1|TRBD2|TRBJ2-7|once
CASSEWFGGRAHEQYF
TGTGCCAGCAGTGAATGGTTCGGCGGGAGGGCCCACGAGCAGTACTTC
>TRBV7-9|TRBD1|TRBJ2-2|few
CASLGQGGPGELFF
TGTGCCAGCTTAGGACAGGGAGGACCCGGGGAGCTGTTTTTT
>TRBV4-3|NA|TRBJ2-7|NA
CASSQVGPGVSYEQYF
TGCGCCAGCAGCCAAGTCGGACCAGGGGTCTCCTACGAGCAGTACTTC
>TRBV6-1|NA|TRBJ2-5|NA
CASSSTTERGETQYF
TGTGCCAGCAGTTCTACCACGGAAAGGGGAGAGACCCAGTACTTC
>TRBV7-2|NA|TRBJ1-1|NA
CASRSKGNGANTEAFF
TGTGCCAGCAGATCGAAGGGGAACGGAGCGAACACTGAAGCCTTCTTT